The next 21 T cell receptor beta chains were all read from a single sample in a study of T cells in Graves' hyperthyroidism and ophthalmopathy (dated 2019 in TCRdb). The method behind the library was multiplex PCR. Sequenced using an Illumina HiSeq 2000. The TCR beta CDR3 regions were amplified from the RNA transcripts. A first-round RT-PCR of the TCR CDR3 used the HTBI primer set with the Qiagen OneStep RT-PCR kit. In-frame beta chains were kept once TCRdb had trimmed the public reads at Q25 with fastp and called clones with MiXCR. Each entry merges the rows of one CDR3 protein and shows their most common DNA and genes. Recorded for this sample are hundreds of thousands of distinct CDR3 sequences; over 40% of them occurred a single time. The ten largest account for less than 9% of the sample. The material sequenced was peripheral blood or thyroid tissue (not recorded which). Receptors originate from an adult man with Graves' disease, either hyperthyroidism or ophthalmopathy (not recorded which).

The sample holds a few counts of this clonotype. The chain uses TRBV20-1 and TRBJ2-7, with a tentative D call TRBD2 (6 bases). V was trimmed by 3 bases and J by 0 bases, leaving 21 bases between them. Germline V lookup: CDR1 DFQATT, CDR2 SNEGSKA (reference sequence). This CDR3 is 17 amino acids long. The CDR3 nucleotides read TGCAGTGCTAGTACGCTTTCGGAGTGGGACTTCTCCTACGAGCAGTACTTC. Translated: CSASTLSEWDFSYEQYF.

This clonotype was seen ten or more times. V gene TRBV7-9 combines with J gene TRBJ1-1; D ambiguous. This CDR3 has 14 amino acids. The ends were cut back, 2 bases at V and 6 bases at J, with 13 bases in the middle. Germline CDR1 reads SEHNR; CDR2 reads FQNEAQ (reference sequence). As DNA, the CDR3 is TGTGCCAGCAGCTTACGCCCGGGTAACGCTGAAGCTTTCTTT. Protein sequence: CASSLRPGNAEAFF.

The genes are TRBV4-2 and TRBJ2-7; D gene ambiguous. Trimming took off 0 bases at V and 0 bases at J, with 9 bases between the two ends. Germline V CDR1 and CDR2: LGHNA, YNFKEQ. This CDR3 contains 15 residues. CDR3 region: CASSQDFVSSYEQYF. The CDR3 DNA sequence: TGTGCCAGCAGCCAAGATTTTGTCAGCTCCTACGAGCAGTACTTC.

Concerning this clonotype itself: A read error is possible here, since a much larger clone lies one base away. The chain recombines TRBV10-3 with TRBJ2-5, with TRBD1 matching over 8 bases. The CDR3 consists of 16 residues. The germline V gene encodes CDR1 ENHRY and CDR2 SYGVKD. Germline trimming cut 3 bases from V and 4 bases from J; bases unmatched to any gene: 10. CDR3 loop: CAISDLQGAIGETQYF. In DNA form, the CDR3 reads TGTGCCATCAGTGATTTGCAGGGGGCGATTGGAGAGACCCAGTACTTC.

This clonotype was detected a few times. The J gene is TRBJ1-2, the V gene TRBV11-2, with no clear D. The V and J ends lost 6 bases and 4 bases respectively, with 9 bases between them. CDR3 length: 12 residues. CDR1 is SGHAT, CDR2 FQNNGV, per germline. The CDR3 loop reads CASSATSYGYTF. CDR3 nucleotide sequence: TGTGCCAGCAGTGCGACAAGCTATGGCTACACCTTC.

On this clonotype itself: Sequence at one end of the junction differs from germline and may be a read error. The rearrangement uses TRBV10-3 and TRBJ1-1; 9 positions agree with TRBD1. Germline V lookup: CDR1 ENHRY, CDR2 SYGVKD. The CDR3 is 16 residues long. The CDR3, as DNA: TGTGCCAGCAGTGAGCGATGGACAGGGGATTACACTGAAGCTTTCTTT. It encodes CASSERWTGDYTEAFF.

The CDR3 DNA sequence: TGTGCCAGCAGGGCGAAGGACTCCTACGAGCAGTACTTC. It translates to CASRAKDSYEQYF. The chain uses TRBV6-5 and TRBJ2-7; no definite D call. Germline loops: CDR1 MNHEY, CDR2 SVGAGI. CDR3 length equals 13 residues. V gave up 6 bases and J gave up 0 bases, with 9 bases separating them.

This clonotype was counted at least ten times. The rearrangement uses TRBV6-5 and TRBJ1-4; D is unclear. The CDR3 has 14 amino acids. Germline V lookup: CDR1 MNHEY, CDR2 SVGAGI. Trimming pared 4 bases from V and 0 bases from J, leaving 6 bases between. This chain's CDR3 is CASSFVATNEKLFF. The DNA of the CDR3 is TGTGCCAGCAGTTTCGTAGCAACTAATGAAAAACTGTTTTTT.

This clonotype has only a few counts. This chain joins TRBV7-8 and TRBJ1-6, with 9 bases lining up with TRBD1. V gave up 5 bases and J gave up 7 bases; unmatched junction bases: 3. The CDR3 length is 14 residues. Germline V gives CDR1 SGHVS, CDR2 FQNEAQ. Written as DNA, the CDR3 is TGTGCCAGCAGCGGACAGGGGTGGAATTCACCCCTCCACTTT. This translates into CASSGQGWNSPLHF.

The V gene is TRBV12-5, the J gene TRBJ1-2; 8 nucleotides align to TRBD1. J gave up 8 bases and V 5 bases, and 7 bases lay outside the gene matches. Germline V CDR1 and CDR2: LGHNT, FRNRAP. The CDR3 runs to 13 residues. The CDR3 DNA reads TGTGCTAGTGGTATAGGACAGGGTCAAGGCTACACCTTC. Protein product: CASGIGQGQGYTF. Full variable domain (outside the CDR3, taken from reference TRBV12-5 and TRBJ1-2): DARVTQTPRHKVTEMGQEVTMRCQPILGHNTVFWYRQTMMQGLELLAYFRNRAPLDDSGMPKDRFSAEMPDATLATLKIQPSEPRDSAVYFCASGIGQGQGYTFGSGTRLTVV.

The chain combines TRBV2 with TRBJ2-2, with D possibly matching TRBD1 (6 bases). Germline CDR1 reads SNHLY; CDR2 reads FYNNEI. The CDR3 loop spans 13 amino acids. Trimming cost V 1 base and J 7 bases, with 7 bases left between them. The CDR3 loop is CASSEDRVGELFF. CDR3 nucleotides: TGTGCCAGCAGTGAAGACAGGGTCGGGGAGCTGTTTTTT.

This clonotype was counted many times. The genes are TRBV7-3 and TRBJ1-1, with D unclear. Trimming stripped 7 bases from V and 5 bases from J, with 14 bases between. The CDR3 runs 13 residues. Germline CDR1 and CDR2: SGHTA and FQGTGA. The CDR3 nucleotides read TGTGCCAGCAAAGGAGGAAGTTTAACTGAAGCTTTCTTT. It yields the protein CASKGGSLTEAFF.

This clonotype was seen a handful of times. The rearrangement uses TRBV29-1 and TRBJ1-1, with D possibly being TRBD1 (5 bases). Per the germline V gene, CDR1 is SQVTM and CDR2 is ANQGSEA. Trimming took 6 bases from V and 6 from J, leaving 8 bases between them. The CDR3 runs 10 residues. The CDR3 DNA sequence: TGCAGCGTCCAGGGAGCTGAAGCTTTCTTT. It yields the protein CSVQGAEAFF. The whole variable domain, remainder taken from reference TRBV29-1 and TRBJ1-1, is SAVISQKPSRDICQRGTSLTIQCQVDSQVTMMFWYRQQPGQSLTLIATANQGSEATYESGFVIDKFPISRPNLTFSTLTVSNMSPEDSSIYLCSVQGAEAFFGQGTRLTVV.

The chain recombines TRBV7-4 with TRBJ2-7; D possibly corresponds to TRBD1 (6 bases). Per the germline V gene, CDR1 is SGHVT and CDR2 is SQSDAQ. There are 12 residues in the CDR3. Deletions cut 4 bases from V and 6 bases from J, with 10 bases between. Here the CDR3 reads CASSWTVSEQYF. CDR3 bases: TGTGCCAGCAGCTGGACAGTTAGCGAGCAGTACTTC.

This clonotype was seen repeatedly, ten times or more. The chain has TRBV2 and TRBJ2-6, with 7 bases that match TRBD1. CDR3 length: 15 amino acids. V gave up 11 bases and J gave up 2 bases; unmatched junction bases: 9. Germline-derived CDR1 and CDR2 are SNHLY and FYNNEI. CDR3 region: CALRDRSTGANVLTF. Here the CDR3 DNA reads TGTGCCCTCCGGGACAGAAGCACTGGGGCCAACGTCCTGACTTTC.

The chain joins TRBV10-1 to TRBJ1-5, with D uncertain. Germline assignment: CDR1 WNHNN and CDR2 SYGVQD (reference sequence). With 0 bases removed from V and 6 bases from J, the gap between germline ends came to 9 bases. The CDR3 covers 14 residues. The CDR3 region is CASSESGVGQPQHF. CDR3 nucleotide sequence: TGCGCCAGCAGTGAGTCCGGGGTGGGTCAGCCCCAGCATTTT.

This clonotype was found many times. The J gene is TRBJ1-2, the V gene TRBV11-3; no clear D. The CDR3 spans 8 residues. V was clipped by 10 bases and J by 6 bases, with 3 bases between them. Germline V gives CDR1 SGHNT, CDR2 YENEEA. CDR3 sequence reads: CATDGYTF. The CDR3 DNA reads TGTGCCACCGATGGCTACACCTTC.

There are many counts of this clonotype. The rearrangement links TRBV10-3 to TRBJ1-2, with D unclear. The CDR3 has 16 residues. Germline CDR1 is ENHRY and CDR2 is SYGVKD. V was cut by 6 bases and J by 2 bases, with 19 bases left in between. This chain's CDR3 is CAIRPAGNGWNYGYTF. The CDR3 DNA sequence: TGTGCCATCAGACCGGCAGGCAATGGGTGGAACTATGGCTACACCTTC.

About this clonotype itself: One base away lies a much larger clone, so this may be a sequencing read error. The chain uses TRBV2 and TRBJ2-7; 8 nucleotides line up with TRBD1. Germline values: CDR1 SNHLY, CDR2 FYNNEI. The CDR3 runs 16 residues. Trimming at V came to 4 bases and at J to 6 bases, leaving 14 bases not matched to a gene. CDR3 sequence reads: CASSGGTGTGRSEQYF. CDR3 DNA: TGTGCCAGCAGTGGAGGAACCGGGACAGGAAGGTCCGAGCAGTACTTC.

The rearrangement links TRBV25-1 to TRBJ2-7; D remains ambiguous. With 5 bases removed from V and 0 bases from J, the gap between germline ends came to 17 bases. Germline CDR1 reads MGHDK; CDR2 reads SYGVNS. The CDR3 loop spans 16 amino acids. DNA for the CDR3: TGTGCCAGCAGTTTTACATTAGCAGACCTCTCCTACGAGCAGTACTTC. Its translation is CASSFTLADLSYEQYF.

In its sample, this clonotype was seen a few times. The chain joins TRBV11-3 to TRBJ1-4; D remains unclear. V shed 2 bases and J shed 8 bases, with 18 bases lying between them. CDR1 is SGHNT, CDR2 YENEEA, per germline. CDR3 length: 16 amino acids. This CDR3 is CASSLSSGVGQEKLFF. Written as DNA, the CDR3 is TGTGCCAGCAGCTTATCATCCGGGGTTGGGCAGGAAAAACTGTTTTTT.